This TCR beta chain was documented in a study of T cells in Graves' hyperthyroidism and ophthalmopathy. Study findings and constraints: A model of 13 V-J features distinguished ophthalmopathy from stable hyperthyroidism. Blood also contained most expanded thyroid clonotypes above 0.001.

There were TCR beta CDR3 regions amplified from RNA transcripts. First-round RT-PCR of the TCR CDR3 relied on the HTBI primer set. A single record per CDR3 protein comes from TCRdb applying MiXCR to the multiplex PCR reads. This sample has about 610,000 distinct CDR3 sequences, with roughly 14% found just once. Only a few counts were recorded for this clonotype. What it recognizes is unknown. The diagnoses drew upon clinical symptoms, serum thyroxine and TRAb, thyroid ultrasound and orbital computed tomography. The receptor was derived from a woman aged 40-49 years with Graves' ophthalmopathy. The specimen was blood.

This CDR3 reads CASSPPRAGLTDTQYF. The CDR3 region has the DNA TGTGCCAGCAGCCCACCGAGAGCGGGACTCACAGATACGCAGTATTTT. The chain couples TRBV12-3 or TRBV12-4 to TRBJ2-3; 7 positions match TRBD2. V trimming: 6 bases; J trimming: 2 bases; junction bases outside the gene matches: 11. The CDR3 totals 16 residues.